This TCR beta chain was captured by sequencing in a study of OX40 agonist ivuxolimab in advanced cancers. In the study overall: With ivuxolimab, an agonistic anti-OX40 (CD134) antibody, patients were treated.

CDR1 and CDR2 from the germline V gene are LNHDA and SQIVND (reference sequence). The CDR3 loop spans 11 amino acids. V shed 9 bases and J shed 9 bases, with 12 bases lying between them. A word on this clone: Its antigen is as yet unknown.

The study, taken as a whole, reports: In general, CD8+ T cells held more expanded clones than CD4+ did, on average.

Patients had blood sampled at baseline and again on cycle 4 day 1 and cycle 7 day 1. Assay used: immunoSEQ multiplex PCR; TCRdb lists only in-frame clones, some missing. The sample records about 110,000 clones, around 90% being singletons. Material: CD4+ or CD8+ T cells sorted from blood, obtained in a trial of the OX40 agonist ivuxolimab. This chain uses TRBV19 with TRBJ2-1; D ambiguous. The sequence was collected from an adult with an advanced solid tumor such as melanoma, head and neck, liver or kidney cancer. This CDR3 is CASRAGTEQFF. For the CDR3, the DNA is TGTGCCAGCCGGGCAGGAACTGAGCAGTTCTTC. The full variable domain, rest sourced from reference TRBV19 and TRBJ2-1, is DGGITQSPKYLFRKEGQNVTLSCEQNLNHDAMYWYRQDPGQGLRLIYYSQIVNDFQKGDIAEGYSVSREKKESFPLTVTSAQKNPTAFYLCASRAGTEQFFGPGTRLTVL.